This T cell receptor (beta chain) was sequenced during a study of beta chain features in type 1 diabetes. Study results and caveats: The naive, central memory and Treg TCRB repertoires looked more alike in patients than they did in healthy donors. Unsettled here was the matter of whether HLA type influences TCRB rearrangement. Overrepresentation of cells with high TCR expression could result from cDNA sequencing.

As regards this clone: Its antigen remains unidentified.

Germline V CDR1 and CDR2: SGHVS, FQNEAQ. V was cut by 5 bases and J by 2 bases, with 16 bases left in between. This CDR3 has 15 residues. Sequenced material consisted of expressed TCRB transcripts (all of the isolated RNA was reverse transcribed). Clones were sequenced by immunoSEQ multiplex PCR, and TCRdb holds only the in-frame ones, with some missing. There are more than 350,000 clones in the sample; 9.5% to 12% occur only once, and around 0.05% lies in the top ten. The sample taken for sequencing was naive CD4+ T cells from blood. The V call is TRBV7-8, the J call TRBJ2-7, with a possible D match to TRBD1 (5 bases). The clonotype was recovered from a young woman in good health. The CDR3 loop reads CASSHLTVLPYEQYF. CDR3 DNA: TGTGCCAGCAGCCACTTGACAGTCCTTCCCTACGAGCAGTACTTC. Based on the CDR3 plus reference TRBV7-8 and TRBJ2-7, the full variable domain is GAGVSQSPRYKVAKRGQDVALRCDPISGHVSLFWYQQALGQGPEFLTYFQNEAQLDKSGLPSDRFFAERPEGSVSTLKIQRTQQEDSAVYLCASSHLTVLPYEQYFGPGTRLTVT.